This T cell receptor beta chain was obtained from a study of radiotherapy plus CTLA-4 blockade in lung cancer. About the research overall: Objective responses were recorded in around a sixth of patients, with disease control recorded in 25% to 40%.

The germline V and J ends were trimmed by 4 bases and 0 bases, with 10 bases remaining between them. This CDR3 region has 15 residues. The V gene's germline CDR1 is SGHVS and CDR2 FQNEAQ. Profiled with immunoSEQ multiplex PCR; TCRdb holds only in-frame clones, not every one. The table lists approximately 33,000 clones, around 73% of them singletons. V usage is TRBV7-8 and J usage is TRBJ1-3; no firm D call. The TCR was taken from a human donor with non-small cell lung cancer who had stable disease on radiotherapy plus ipilimumab. The sequenced sample was peripheral blood, obtained from a patient treated with radiotherapy plus ipilimumab. Here the CDR3 DNA reads TGTGCCAGCAGCTCAACCCCACTCTCTGGAAACACCATATATTTT. As protein: CASSSTPLSGNTIYF.